One and the same sample provided the 20 T cell receptor beta chains below, sequenced in a study of identical twins. TCRdb reprocessed the 5' RACE reads via MiXCR and lists one record per CDR3 protein. Altogether around 490,000 distinct CDR3 sequences are present, about 22% being singletons, with the ten largest covering approximately 0.52%. This sample was shared with a second study, whose subject was yellow fever vaccine responses in identical twins.

Input material: CD4+ T cells sorted from blood. Receptor source: a woman aged 18-29 years in good health.

The chain employs TRBV3-1 and TRBJ1-5, with D uncertain. The CDR3 is 13 residues long. V was trimmed by 3 bases and J by 4 bases, leaving 7 bases between them. CDR1 is LGHDT and CDR2 is YNNKEL in the germline V gene (reference sequence). The CDR3 is CASSQSENQPQHF. DNA of the CDR3: TGTGCCAGCAGCCAGTCAGAGAATCAGCCCCAGCATTTT.

J is TRBJ2-1 and V is TRBV7-9; TRBD2 aligns across 9 bases. The CDR3 length is 17 residues. CDR1 SEHNR and CDR2 FQNEAQ come from the germline V gene (reference sequence). The trim removed 6 bases at V and 4 bases at J, leaving 13 bases unmatched. The CDR3 sequence: CASSPLLAGGAYNEQFF. As DNA, the CDR3 is TGTGCCAGCAGTCCCCTCCTGGCGGGAGGGGCGTACAATGAGCAGTTCTTC.

The V call is TRBV12-3 or TRBV12-4, the J call TRBJ2-1, with D possibly being TRBD1 (6 bases). V gave up 6 bases and J gave up 7 bases, with 13 bases separating them. The CDR3 has 13 amino acids. This CDR3 is CASSRITGNEQFF. DNA of the CDR3: TGTGCCAGCAGCCGAATTACAGGGAATGAGCAGTTCTTC.

The chain recombines TRBV5-1 with TRBJ2-2, with D possibly TRBD2 on 5 matching bases. This CDR3 has 14 amino acids. Trimming took off 6 bases at V and 4 bases at J, with 13 bases between the two ends. Looked up from germline, CDR1 is SGHRS and CDR2 is YFSETQ. The CDR3: CASKRTPTTGELFF. In DNA, the CDR3 is TGCGCCAGCAAGAGGACTCCGACCACCGGGGAGCTGTTTTTT.

The chain carries TRBV19 and TRBJ2-1; D might be TRBD1 (5 bases). V dropped 10 bases and J dropped 6 bases, with 28 bases sitting between them. The V gene's germline CDR1 is LNHDA and CDR2 SQIVND (reference sequence). This CDR3 comprises 17 residues. The CDR3 nucleotides read TGTGCCACCAGTATAGAGGTTGGGGCCATTCTTGGCAATGAGCAGTTCTTC. Translation gives CATSIEVGAILGNEQFF.

The V and J genes are TRBV4-1 and TRBJ2-1; 11 nucleotides line up with TRBD2. Germline values: CDR1 MGHRA, CDR2 YSYEKL. Unmatched junction bases numbered 5, after V lost 0 bases and J lost 7 bases. The CDR3 is 16 amino acids. CDR3 in DNA: TGCGCCAGCAGCCAAGATCCGGCTAGCGGGAGGAATGAGCAGTTCTTC. It is translated as CASSQDPASGRNEQFF.

This clonotype showed up just a few times. Just one base apart from a much larger clone, this may be a read error. The chain carries TRBV6-7 and TRBJ1-1; D perhaps matches TRBD1 (5 bases). TRBV6-7 counts as an open reading frame of uncertain function. V was pared by 2 bases and J by 1 base, with 8 bases between. This CDR3 is 14 amino acids long. CDR3 DNA: TGTGCCAGCAGTTACCAGGGCCCGAACACTGAAGCTTTCTTT. It specifies CASSYQGPNTEAFF.

This clonotype came up a few times. The chain joins TRBV11-3 to TRBJ2-1; 8 positions agree with TRBD1. There are 16 residues in the CDR3. The junction had 7 bases not matched to a gene; V was cut back by 5 bases and J by 1 base. Looked up from germline, CDR1 is SGHNT and CDR2 is YENEEA. In DNA, the CDR3 is TGTGCCAGCAGCCAGCTGGACAGGGCTTCCTACAATGAGCAGTTCTTC. The encoded protein is CASSQLDRASYNEQFF.

This clonotype was counted between two and nine times. This sequence joins TRBV7-2 and TRBJ2-1; 7 bases align to TRBD2. The CDR3 has 15 residues. The V gene's germline CDR1 is SGHTA and CDR2 FQGNSA. J gave up 9 bases and V 2 bases, and 10 bases lay outside the gene matches. This CDR3 is CASSLLASGIVEQFF. For the CDR3, the DNA is TGTGCCAGCAGCTTATTGGCTAGCGGTATAGTTGAGCAGTTCTTC.

This chain links TRBV29-1 with TRBJ2-7; 12 positions agree with TRBD2. The CDR3 consists of 16 residues. The junction had 12 bases not matched to a gene; V was cut back by 3 bases and J by 6 bases. The germline CDR1 and CDR2 sequences are SQVTM and ANQGSEA. This chain's CDR3 is CSVEGWASGRVFEQYF. In DNA, the CDR3 is TGCAGCGTTGAGGGTTGGGCTAGCGGGAGGGTTTTCGAGCAGTACTTC.

This clonotype was observed a few times. This chain uses TRBV6-6 with TRBJ2-1; no clear D gene. CDR3 length: 12 amino acids. CDR1 and CDR2 (germline): MNHNY, SVGAGI (reference sequence). V was trimmed by 4 bases and J by 6 bases, leaving 7 bases between them. The chain's CDR3 is CASSFPLNEQFF. The DNA of the CDR3 is TGTGCCAGCAGTTTCCCCCTCAATGAGCAGTTCTTC.

The CDR3 is CSAETGGLTYEQYF. CDR3 DNA: TGCAGTGCTGAGACAGGGGGCCTAACCTACGAGCAGTACTTC. The V and J genes are TRBV20-1 and TRBJ2-7, with 10 bases aligning to TRBD1. Per the germline V gene, CDR1 is DFQATT and CDR2 is SNEGSKA (reference sequence). The length of the CDR3 is 14 residues. With 5 bases clipped from V and 2 bases from J, the junction kept 6 bases outside the gene matches.

This clonotype was counted only a few times. This sequence joins TRBV12-3 or TRBV12-4 and TRBJ1-6; no definite D call. CDR3 length equals 17 residues. The V end lost 4 bases, the J end lost 3 bases, and 16 bases lay between the germline ends. In DNA, the CDR3 is TGTGCCAGCAGTTCTCTGTGGCCAGTTATCTATAATTCACCCCTCCACTTT. Amino acid sequence: CASSSLWPVIYNSPLHF.

This chain joins TRBV5-5 and TRBJ2-2; perhaps TRBD2 as D (6 bases). The germline V and J ends were trimmed by 3 bases and 1 base, with 13 bases remaining between them. CDR3 length: 16 amino acids. Germline loops: CDR1 SGHKS, CDR2 YYEKEE (reference sequence). This CDR3 is CASSSNPTRNTGELFF. The CDR3 bases are TGTGCCAGCAGCTCTAATCCGACTAGGAACACCGGGGAGCTGTTTTTT.

V and J are TRBV7-9 and TRBJ2-5; TRBD2 matches 8 bases. There are 16 residues in the CDR3. The junction had 7 bases not matched to a gene; V was cut back by 3 bases and J by 1 base. Germline lookup yields CDR1 SEHNR and CDR2 FQNEAQ (reference sequence). This chain's CDR3 is CASSFGRGGPQETQYF. The CDR3 DNA sequence: TGTGCCAGCAGCTTTGGTCGGGGGGGCCCCCAAGAGACCCAGTACTTC.

The sample holds a few counts of this clonotype. The gene calls are TRBV20-1 and TRBJ2-1; unclear D gene. The V and J ends lost 0 bases and 6 bases respectively, with 12 bases between them. Germline-derived CDR1 and CDR2 are DFQATT and SNEGSKA (reference sequence). CDR3 length: 14 amino acids. The CDR3, as DNA: TGCAGTGCTAGAGATCTATGGGTGGGCAATGAGCAGTTCTTC. Translation: CSARDLWVGNEQFF.

The gene calls are TRBV20-1 and TRBJ2-7; D not resolved. Germline values: CDR1 DFQATT, CDR2 SNEGSKA (reference sequence). This CDR3 is built from 13 residues. The V end lost 4 bases, the J end lost 0 bases, and 10 bases lay between the germline ends. Here the CDR3 reads CSAKDRFSYEQYF. The CDR3 DNA reads TGCAGTGCTAAGGACCGCTTCTCCTACGAGCAGTACTTC.

This clonotype came up a few times. The chain has TRBV7-9 and TRBJ2-7; 8 nucleotides agree with TRBD2. Germline CDR1 is SEHNR and CDR2 is FQNEAQ (reference sequence). CDR3 length equals 14 residues. V shed 5 bases, J shed 6 bases, and the junction held 9 bases outside the gene matches. CDR3 DNA: TGTGCCAGCAGCCCCGGGACTAGTCTGGGCGAGCAGTACTTC. This sequence encodes CASSPGTSLGEQYF.

The chain combines TRBV7-6 with TRBJ1-1; tentatively, D is TRBD1 (6 bases). Germline CDR1 SGHVS, CDR2 FNYEAQ. The V end was cut by 1 base, the J end by 4 bases, with 16 bases between. CDR3 length equals 16 residues. CDR3 region: CASSLGGGGGSTEAFF. The CDR3 DNA is TGTGCCAGCAGCTTAGGAGGTGGAGGGGGTTCCACTGAAGCTTTCTTT.

This sequence joins TRBV28 and TRBJ2-5, with D perhaps given as TRBD1 or TRBD2 (5 bases each). The germline V gene has CDR1 MDHEN and CDR2 SYDVKM. Trimming left V 0 bases short and J 6 bases short, with 14 bases between. The CDR3 has 15 amino acids. CDR3 protein: CASSLWGELQKTQYF. In DNA, the CDR3 is TGTGCCAGCAGTTTATGGGGGGAACTCCAGAAGACCCAGTACTTC.